Following are 2 T cell receptor beta chains from one sample sequenced in a study of blood T cell repertoires in COVID-19. Profiling relied on immunoSEQ multiplex PCR, and the TCRdb table lists in-frame clones only, not all of them. The table includes about 160,000 clones, 81% detected once. Input material: PBMCs or T cells enriched from blood (not recorded which). The receptors shown here come from a woman aged 40 to 49 with acute COVID-19.

The table lists this clone with a few counts. The chain employs TRBV5-1 and TRBJ2-5, with 10 bases fitting TRBD1. J gave up 3 bases and V 1 base, and 12 bases lay outside the gene matches. Germline assignment: CDR1 SGHRS and CDR2 YFSETQ. The CDR3 covers 18 residues. CDR3 sequence reads: CASSLSTTGQGSKETQYF. CDR3 sequence (DNA): TGCGCCAGCAGCTTGTCCACAACGGGACAGGGGTCCAAAGAGACCCAGTACTTC.

CDR3 amino acids: CASSVASGGYYGYTF. DNA of the CDR3: TGTGCCAGCAGCGTGGCGTCAGGGGGTTACTATGGCTACACCTTC. The chain has TRBV9 and TRBJ1-2; 7 positions match TRBD1. The CDR3 covers 15 residues. Trimming removed 2 bases from V and 3 bases from J; junction bases left unmatched: 7. Germline V gives CDR1 SGDLS, CDR2 YYNGEE.